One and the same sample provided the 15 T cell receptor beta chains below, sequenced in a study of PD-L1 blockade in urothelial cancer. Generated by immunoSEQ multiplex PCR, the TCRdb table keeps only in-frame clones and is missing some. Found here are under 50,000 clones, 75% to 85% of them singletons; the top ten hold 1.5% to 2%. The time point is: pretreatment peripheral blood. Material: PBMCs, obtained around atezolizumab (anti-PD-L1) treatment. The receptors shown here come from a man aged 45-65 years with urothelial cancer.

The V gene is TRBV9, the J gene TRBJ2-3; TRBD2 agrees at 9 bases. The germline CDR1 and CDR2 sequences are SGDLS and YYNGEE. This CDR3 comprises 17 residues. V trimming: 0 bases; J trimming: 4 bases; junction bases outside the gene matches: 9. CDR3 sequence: CASSVDAGGRLPDTQYF. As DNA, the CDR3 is TGTGCCAGCAGCGTAGATGCGGGGGGGCGATTGCCAGATACGCAGTATTTT.

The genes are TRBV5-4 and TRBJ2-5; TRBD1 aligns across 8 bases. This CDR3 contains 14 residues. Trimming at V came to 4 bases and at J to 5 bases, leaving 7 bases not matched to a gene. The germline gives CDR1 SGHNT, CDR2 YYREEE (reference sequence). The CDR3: CASSPDRGWETQYF. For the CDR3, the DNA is TGTGCCAGCAGCCCTGACAGGGGTTGGGAGACCCAGTACTTC. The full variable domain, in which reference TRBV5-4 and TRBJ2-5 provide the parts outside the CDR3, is ETGVTQSPTHLIKTRGQQVTLRCSSQSGHNTVSWYQQALGQGPQFIFQYYREEENGRGNFPPRFSGLQFPNYSSELNVNALELDDSALYLCASSPDRGWETQYFGPGTRLLVL.

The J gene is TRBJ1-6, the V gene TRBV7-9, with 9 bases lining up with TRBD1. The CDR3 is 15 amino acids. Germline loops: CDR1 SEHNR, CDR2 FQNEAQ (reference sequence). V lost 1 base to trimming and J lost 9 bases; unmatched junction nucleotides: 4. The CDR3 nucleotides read TGTGCCAGCAGCTTAGGGGGGACAGGGAGTTCACCCCTCCACTTT. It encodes CASSLGGTGSSPLHF.

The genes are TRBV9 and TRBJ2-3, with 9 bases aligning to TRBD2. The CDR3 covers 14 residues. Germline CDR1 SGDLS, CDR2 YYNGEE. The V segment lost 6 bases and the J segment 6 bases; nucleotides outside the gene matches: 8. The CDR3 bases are TGTGCCAGCAACCTAGCGGGAAGGTTGGATACGCAGTATTTT. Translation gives CASNLAGRLDTQYF.

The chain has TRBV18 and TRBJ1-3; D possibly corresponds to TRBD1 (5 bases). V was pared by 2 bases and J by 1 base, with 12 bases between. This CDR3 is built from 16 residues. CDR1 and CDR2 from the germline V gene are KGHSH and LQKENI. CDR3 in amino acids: CASSPGQGPSGNTIYF. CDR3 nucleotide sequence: TGTGCCAGCTCACCAGGGCAGGGCCCTTCTGGAAACACCATATATTTT.

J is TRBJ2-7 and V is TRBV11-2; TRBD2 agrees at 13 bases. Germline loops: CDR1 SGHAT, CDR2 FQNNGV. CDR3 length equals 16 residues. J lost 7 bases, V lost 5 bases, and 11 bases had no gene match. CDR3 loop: CASSVPGLAGVSEQYF. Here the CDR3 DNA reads TGTGCCAGCAGCGTACCCGGACTAGCGGGAGTAAGTGAGCAGTACTTC.

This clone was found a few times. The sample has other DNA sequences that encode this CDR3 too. The DNA for the CDR3 is TGCGCCAGCAGTTCGACTAGCGAAGGAGATACGCAGTATTTT. It translates to CASSSTSEGDTQYF. The chain has TRBV5-1 and TRBJ2-3; TRBD2 agrees at 8 bases. Germline V gene lookup returns CDR1 SGHRS and CDR2 YFSETQ. Trimming cost V 5 bases and J 5 bases; bases outside gene matches: 7. CDR3 length: 14 amino acids.

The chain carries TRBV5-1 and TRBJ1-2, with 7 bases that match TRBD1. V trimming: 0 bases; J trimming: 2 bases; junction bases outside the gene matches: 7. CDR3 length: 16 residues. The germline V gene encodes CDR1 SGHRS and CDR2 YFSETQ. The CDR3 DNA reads TGCGCCAGCAGCTTGGAAGTAAGGGACAGCAACTATGGCTACACCTTC. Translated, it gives CASSLEVRDSNYGYTF.

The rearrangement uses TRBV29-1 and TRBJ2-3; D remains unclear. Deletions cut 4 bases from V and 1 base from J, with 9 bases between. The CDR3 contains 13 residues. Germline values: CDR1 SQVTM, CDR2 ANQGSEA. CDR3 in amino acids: CSVVAAGTDTQYF. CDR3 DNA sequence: TGCAGCGTTGTTGCCGCGGGCACAGATACGCAGTATTTT.

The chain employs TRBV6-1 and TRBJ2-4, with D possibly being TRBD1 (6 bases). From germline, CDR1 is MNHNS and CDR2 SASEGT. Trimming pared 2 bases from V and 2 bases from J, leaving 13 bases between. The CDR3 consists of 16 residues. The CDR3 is CASSERAGDTKNIQYF. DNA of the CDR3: TGTGCCAGCAGTGAACGAGCAGGGGATACCAAAAACATTCAGTACTTC.

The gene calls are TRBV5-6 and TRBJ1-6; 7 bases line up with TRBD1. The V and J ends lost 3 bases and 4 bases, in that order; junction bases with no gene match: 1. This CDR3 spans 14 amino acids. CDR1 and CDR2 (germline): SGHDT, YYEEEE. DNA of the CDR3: TGTGCCAGCAGCTCGACAGGGTATAATTCACCCCTCCACTTT. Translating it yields CASSSTGYNSPLHF. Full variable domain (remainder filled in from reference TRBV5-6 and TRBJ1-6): DAGVTQSPTHLIKTRGQQVTLRCSPKSGHDTVSWYQQALGQGPQFIFQYYEEEERQRGNFPDRFSGHQFPNYSSELNVNALLLGDSALYLCASSSTGYNSPLHFGNGTRLTVT.

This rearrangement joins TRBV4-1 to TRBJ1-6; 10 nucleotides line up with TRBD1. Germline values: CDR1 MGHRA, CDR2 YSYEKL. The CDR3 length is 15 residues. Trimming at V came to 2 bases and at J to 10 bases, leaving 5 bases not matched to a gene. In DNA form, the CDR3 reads TGCGCCAGCAGCCAATCGACAGGGGGCCGGTCACCCCTCCACTTT. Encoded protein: CASSQSTGGRSPLHF.

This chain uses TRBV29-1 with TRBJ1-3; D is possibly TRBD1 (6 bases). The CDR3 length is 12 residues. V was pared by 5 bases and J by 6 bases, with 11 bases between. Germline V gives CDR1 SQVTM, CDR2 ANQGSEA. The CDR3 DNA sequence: TGCAGCGTTCAACAGGGAGAAAACACCATATATTTT. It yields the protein CSVQQGENTIYF. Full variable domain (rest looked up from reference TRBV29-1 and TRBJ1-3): SAVISQKPSRDICQRGTSLTIQCQVDSQVTMMFWYRQQPGQSLTLIATANQGSEATYESGFVIDKFPISRPNLTFSTLTVSNMSPEDSSIYLCSVQQGENTIYFGEGSWLTVV.

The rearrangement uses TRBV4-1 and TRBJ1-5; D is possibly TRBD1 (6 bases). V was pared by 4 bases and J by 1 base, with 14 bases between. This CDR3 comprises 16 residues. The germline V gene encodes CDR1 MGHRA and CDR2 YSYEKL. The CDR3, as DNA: TGCGCCAGCAGCCTTCGACAGGAATCGAGCAATCAGCCCCAGCATTTT. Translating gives CASSLRQESSNQPQHF.

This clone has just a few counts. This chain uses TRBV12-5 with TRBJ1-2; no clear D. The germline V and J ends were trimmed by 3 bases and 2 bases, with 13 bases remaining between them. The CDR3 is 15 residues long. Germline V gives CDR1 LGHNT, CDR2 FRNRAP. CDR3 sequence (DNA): TGTGCTAGTGGTTTTGGAGGCAGTTTGAACTATGGCTACACCTTC. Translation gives CASGFGGSLNYGYTF.